Below, 11 T cell receptor beta chains from the same sample are listed, as sequenced in a study of blood T cells in healthy people across ages (dated by TCRdb to between 2014 and 2017). The protocol used for the library was 5' RACE. The sequencing machine was an Illumina HiSeq 2500. A second PCR of roughly 6 to 12 cycles was run with a J-beta primer mix and a sample-barcoded 5' primer. The public reads were reanalyzed by TCRdb: fastp trimming at Q25, MiXCR alignment, in-frame beta chains only. Merged by CDR3 protein, the rows form single entries marked with the most common genes and DNA. The table for this sample lists over a million distinct CDR3 sequences; 59% of them were counted only once. The top ten constitute over 5% of the sample. The sample comprised blood. The source of these receptors is a man younger than 35 in good health.

This chain connects TRBV6-6 to TRBJ2-7; either TRBD1 or TRBD2 may supply D (7 bases each). Trimming took off 6 bases at V and 2 bases at J, with 14 bases between the two ends. Germline CDR1 and CDR2: MNHNY and SVGAGI (reference sequence). The CDR3 has 14 residues. The DNA of the CDR3 is TGTGCCAGCAGGCCAGGGGGGGACCCCTACGAGCAGTACTTC. Protein: CASRPGGDPYEQYF.

A word on this clonotype: At one of its ends the junction is not consistent with the germline gene, which may arise from a read error. The chain couples TRBV28 to TRBJ2-5, with a weak D call TRBD1 (7 bases). The CDR3 has 14 amino acids. CDR1 and CDR2 (germline): MDHEN, SYDVKM. The CDR3, as DNA: TGTGCCAGCACCACCCAGGGGGGAACCTACGAGCAGAACTTC. Its translation: CASTTQGGTYEQNF.

The sample holds a few counts of this clonotype. The V call is TRBV5-8, the J call TRBJ2-3; 10 nucleotides line up with TRBD1. The CDR3 spans 16 residues. Per germline, CDR1 SGHTS and CDR2 YDEGEE. With 4 bases clipped from V and 3 bases from J, the junction kept 8 bases outside the gene matches. The DNA of the CDR3 is TGTGCCAGCAGCACCGGGACAGGGGATAGTACAGATACGCAGTATTTT. Encoded protein: CASSTGTGDSTDTQYF. The full variable domain, completed using reference TRBV5-8 and TRBJ2-3, is EAGVTQSPTHLIKTRGQQATLRCSPISGHTSVYWYQQALGLGLQFLLWYDEGEERNRGNFPPRFSGRQFPNYSSELNVNALELEDSALYLCASSTGTGDSTDTQYFGPGTRLTVL.

In its sample, this clonotype was seen many times. V and J are TRBV4-1 and TRBJ2-1, with 7 bases that match TRBD1. Germline CDR1 is MGHRA and CDR2 is YSYEKL. This CDR3 comprises 13 residues. V lost 0 bases to trimming and J lost 9 bases; unmatched junction nucleotides: 2. The CDR3 spells CASSQEGGGEQFF. CDR3 nucleotide sequence: TGCGCCAGCAGCCAAGAAGGGGGCGGTGAGCAGTTCTTC.

This clonotype came up a few times. The J gene is TRBJ1-2, the V gene TRBV7-9; unclear D gene. CDR1 and CDR2 (germline): SEHNR, FQNEAQ (reference sequence). The V and J ends lost 4 bases and 4 bases respectively, with 13 bases between them. This CDR3 has 14 residues. For the CDR3, the DNA is TGTGCCAGCAGCTCCCACCCGGCAGGCTATGGCTACACCTTC. As protein: CASSSHPAGYGYTF. The complete variable domain, with remaining parts taken from reference TRBV7-9 and TRBJ1-2, reads DTGVSQNPRHKITKRGQNVTFRCDPISEHNRLYWYRQTLGQGPEFLTYFQNEAQLEKSRLLSDRFSAERPKGSFSTLEIQRTEQGDSAMYLCASSSHPAGYGYTFGSGTRLTVV.

The rearrangement joins TRBV2 to TRBJ2-3; D is possibly TRBD2 (6 bases). This CDR3 region has 16 residues. Trimming took 5 bases from V and 5 from J, leaving 20 bases between them. Per germline, CDR1 SNHLY and CDR2 FYNNEI. The CDR3 bases are TGTGCCAGCAGTCCCCGCGGGGCTCAACGTATAGATACGCAGTATTTT. Protein: CASSPRGAQRIDTQYF.

The chain is built from TRBV12-3 or TRBV12-4 and TRBJ2-5; D gene ambiguous. CDR3 size: 13 residues. Between the trimmed V and J ends, which lost 1 base and 4 bases, there was a span of 7 bases. Here the CDR3 DNA reads TGTGCCAGCAGTTTAGTTTACCCAGAGACCCAGTACTTC. It codes for CASSLVYPETQYF.

This clonotype was observed a single time. J is TRBJ2-7 and V is TRBV3-1, with D perhaps being TRBD1 or TRBD2 (5 bases each). CDR1 LGHDT and CDR2 YNNKEL come from the germline V gene (reference sequence). The V and J ends lost 3 bases and 3 bases respectively, with 15 bases between them. This CDR3 has 15 residues. The CDR3 spells CASSQGDPTYYEQYF. The CDR3 DNA is TGTGCCAGCAGCCAGGGGGACCCAACCTACTACGAGCAGTACTTC.

V is TRBV20-1 and J is TRBJ2-5; 7 nucleotides align to TRBD1. Germline trimming cut 0 bases from V and 5 bases from J; bases unmatched to any gene: 6. From germline, CDR1 is DFQATT and CDR2 SNEGSKA (reference sequence). The CDR3 contains 14 residues. The CDR3 coding sequence is TGCAGTGCTAGAGATTGGAAAGGGGGCGAGACCCAGTACTTC. Translated, it gives CSARDWKGGETQYF.

There are a few counts of this clonotype. The rearrangement links TRBV6-5 to TRBJ2-7; D tentatively fits TRBD1 or TRBD2 (5 bases each). The CDR3 runs to 13 residues. V lost 6 bases and J 2 bases, leaving 11 bases between the germline ends. The germline gives CDR1 MNHEY, CDR2 SVGAGI. The CDR3 here is CASSRGRTYEQYF. As DNA, the CDR3 is TGTGCCAGCAGCCGGGGACGGACCTACGAGCAGTACTTC.

The V and J genes are TRBV24-1 and TRBJ1-2; possibly TRBD1 for D (6 bases). This CDR3 contains 13 residues. Germline CDR1 and CDR2: KGHDR and SFDVKD. V lost 4 bases and J lost 9, with 14 bases in between. The CDR3 protein is CATSEPGQYRYTF. In DNA, the CDR3 is TGTGCCACCAGTGAGCCGGGACAATACCGCTACACCTTC.